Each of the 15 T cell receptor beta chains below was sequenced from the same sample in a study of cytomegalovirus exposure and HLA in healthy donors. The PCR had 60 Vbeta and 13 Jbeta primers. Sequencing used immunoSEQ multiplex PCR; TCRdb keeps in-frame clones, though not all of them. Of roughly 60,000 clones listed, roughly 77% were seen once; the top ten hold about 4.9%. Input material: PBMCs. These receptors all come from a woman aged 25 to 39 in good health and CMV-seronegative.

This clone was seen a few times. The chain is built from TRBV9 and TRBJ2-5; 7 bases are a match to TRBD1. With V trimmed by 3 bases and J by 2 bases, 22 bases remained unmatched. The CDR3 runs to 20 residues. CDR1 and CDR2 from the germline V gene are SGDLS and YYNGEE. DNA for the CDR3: TGTGCCAGCAGCGCACACATACCCGCCCAGGGGGTCAGACCGCAAGAGACCCAGTACTTC. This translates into CASSAHIPAQGVRPQETQYF. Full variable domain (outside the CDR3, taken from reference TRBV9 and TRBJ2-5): DSGVTQTPKHLITATGQRVTLRCSPRSGDLSVYWYQQSLDQGLQFLIQYYNGEERAKGNILERFSAQQFPDLHSELNLSSLELGDSALYFCASSAHIPAQGVRPQETQYFGPGTRLLVL.

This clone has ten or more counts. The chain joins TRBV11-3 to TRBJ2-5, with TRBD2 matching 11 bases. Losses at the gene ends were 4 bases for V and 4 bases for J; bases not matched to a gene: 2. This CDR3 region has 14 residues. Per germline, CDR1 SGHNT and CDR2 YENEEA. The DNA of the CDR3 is TGTGCCAGCAGCTCCGGACTAGCGGGAGAGACCCAGTACTTC. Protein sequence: CASSSGLAGETQYF.

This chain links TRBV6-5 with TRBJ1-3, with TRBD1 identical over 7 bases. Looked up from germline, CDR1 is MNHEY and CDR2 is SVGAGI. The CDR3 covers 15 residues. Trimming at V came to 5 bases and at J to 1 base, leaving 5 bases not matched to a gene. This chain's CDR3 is CASSPDRASGNTIYF. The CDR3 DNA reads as TGTGCCAGCAGTCCTGACAGGGCATCTGGAAACACCATATATTTT.

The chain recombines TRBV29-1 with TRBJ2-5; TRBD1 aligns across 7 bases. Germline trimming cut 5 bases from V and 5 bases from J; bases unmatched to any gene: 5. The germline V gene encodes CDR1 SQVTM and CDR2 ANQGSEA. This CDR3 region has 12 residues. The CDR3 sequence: CSVWAGGETQYF. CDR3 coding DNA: TGCAGCGTTTGGGCAGGGGGTGAGACCCAGTACTTC. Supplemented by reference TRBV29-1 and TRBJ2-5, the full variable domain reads SAVISQKPSRDICQRGTSLTIQCQVDSQVTMMFWYRQQPGQSLTLIATANQGSEATYESGFVIDKFPISRPNLTFSTLTVSNMSPEDSSIYLCSVWAGGETQYFGPGTRLLVL.

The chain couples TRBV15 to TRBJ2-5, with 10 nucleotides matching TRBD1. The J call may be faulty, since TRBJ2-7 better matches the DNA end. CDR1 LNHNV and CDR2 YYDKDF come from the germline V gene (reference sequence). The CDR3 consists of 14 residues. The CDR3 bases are TGTGCCACCAGCACTGACAGGGGGCACTACGAGCAGTACTTC. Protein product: CATSTDRGHYEQYF.

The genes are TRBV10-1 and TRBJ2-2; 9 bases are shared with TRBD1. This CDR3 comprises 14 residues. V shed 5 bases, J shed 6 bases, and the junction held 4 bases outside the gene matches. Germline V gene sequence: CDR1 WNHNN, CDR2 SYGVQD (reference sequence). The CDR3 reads CASSLRDRAGELFF. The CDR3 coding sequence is TGCGCCAGCAGTCTCCGGGACAGGGCCGGGGAGCTGTTTTTT.

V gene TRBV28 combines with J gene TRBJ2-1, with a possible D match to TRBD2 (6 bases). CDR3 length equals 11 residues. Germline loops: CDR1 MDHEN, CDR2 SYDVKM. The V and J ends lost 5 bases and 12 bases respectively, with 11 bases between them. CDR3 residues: CASSLASGQFF. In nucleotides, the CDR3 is TGTGCCAGCAGTCTAGCGTCTGGGCAGTTCTTC. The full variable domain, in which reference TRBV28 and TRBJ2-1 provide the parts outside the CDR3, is DVKVTQSSRYLVKRTGEKVFLECVQDMDHENMFWYRQDPGLGLRLIYFSYDVKMKEKGDIPEGYSVSREKKERFSLILESASTNQTSMYLCASSLASGQFFGPGTRLTVL.

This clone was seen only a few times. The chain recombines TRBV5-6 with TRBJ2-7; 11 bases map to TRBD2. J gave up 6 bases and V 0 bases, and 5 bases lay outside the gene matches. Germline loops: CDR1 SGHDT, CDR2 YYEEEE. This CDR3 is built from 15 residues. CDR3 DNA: TGTGCCAGCAGCTTGGGACTAGCGGGGTTGGGCGAGCAGTACGTC. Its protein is CASSLGLAGLGEQYV.

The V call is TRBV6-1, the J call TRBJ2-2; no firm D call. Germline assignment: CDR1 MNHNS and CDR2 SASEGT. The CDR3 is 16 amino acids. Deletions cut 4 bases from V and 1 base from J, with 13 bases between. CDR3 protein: CASSAEILENTGELFF. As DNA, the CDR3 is TGTGCCAGCAGTGCGGAGATCTTAGAGAACACCGGGGAGCTGTTTTTT.

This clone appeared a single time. The CDR3 DNA reads TGTGCCAGCAGTTACTCGCAGGGGGCGCGCTATGGCTACACCTTC. Its translation is CASSYSQGARYGYTF. The chain has TRBV6-5 and TRBJ1-2, with 8 positions matching TRBD1. J gave up 4 bases and V 0 bases, and 4 bases lay outside the gene matches. The CDR3 has 15 residues. Germline V gene data show CDR1 as MNHEY and CDR2 as SVGAGI.

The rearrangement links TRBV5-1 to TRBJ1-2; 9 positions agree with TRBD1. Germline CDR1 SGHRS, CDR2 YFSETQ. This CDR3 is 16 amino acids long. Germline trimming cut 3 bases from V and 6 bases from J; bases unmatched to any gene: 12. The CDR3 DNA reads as TGCGCCAGCAGCTCCGTCTCGGGGACAGGGAAGGATGGCTACACCTTC. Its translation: CASSSVSGTGKDGYTF. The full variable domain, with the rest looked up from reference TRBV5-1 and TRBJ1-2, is KAGVTQTPRYLIKTRGQQVTLSCSPISGHRSVSWYQQTPGQGLQFLFEYFSETQRNKGNFPGRFSGRQFSNSRSEMNVSTLELGDSALYLCASSSVSGTGKDGYTFGSGTRLTVV.

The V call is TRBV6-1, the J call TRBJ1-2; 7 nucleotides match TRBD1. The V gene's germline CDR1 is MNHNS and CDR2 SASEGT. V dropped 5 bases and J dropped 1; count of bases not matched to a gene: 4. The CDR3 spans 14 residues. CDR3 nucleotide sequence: TGTGCCAGCAGTCCCGCAGGGGGTAACTATGGCTACACCTTC. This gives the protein CASSPAGGNYGYTF.

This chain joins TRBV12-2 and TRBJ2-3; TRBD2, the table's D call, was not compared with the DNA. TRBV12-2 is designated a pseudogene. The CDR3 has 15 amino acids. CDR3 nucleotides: TGTGCAAGTCGCTTATCTAGACCTCACACAGATACGCAGTATTTT. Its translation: CASRLSRPHTDTQYF.

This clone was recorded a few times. The CDR3 protein is CASTTNFGELFF. The CDR3 coding sequence is TGTGCCAGCACCACAAATTTCGGGGAGCTGTTTTTT. The rearrangement uses TRBV5-8 and TRBJ2-2; D not resolved. The CDR3 loop spans 12 amino acids. The germline gives CDR1 SGHTS, CDR2 YDEGEE. With 6 bases removed from V and 7 bases from J, the gap between germline ends came to 10 bases.

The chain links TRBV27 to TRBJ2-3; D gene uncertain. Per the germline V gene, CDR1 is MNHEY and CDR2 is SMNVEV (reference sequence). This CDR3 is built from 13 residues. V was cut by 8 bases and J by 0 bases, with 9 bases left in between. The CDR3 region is CASRLVSTDTQYF. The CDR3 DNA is TGTGCCAGCCGCTTAGTTAGCACAGATACGCAGTATTTT.